These T cell receptor beta chains were read from a single sample in a study of type 1 regulatory T cells. Their antigen targets remain unknown. One entry per CDR3 protein, called by TCRdb with MiXCR from the reads. The repertoire has about 39,000 distinct CDR3 sequences, 12% of them found once; the top ten carry around 7.5%. What was sequenced was cultured non-Tr1 T cells, either the whole culture or a sorted T cell fraction (not recorded which). The receptors come from a human donor in good health. CDR3s include the opening cysteine and the closing phenylalanine or tryptophan. A D gene is named only where the DNA matches it firmly. The listing skips clone size in some rows; elsewhere it reads once, few, many or a size class.

CDR3 length	clone size	V gene	D gene	J gene	CDR3 DNA	CDR3 protein
14	many	TRBV7-8	.	TRBJ2-7	TGTGCCAGCAGCTTAGTTAGGGGGTTGGACGAGCAGTACTTC	CASSLVRGLDEQYF
16	many	TRBV12-3/TRBV12-4	TRBD2	TRBJ2-3	TGTGCCAGCAGATTCCTAGCGGGAGGGATATCAGATACGCAGTATTTT	CASRFLAGGISDTQYF
12	.	TRBV20-1	.	TRBJ1-1	TGCAGTGCTAGACCACAGGCTGCTGAAGCTTTCTTT	CSARPQAAEAFF
13	.	TRBV5-1	.	TRBJ1-2	TGCGCCAGCAGCCATTCAGGTCCGGAAGGCTACACCTTC	CASSHSGPEGYTF
14	.	TRBV6-6	TRBD1	TRBJ1-6	TGTGCCAGCAGTCGTCAGGGGGTTAATTCACCCCTCCACTTT	CASSRQGVNSPLHF
15	many	TRBV20-1	.	TRBJ2-1	TGCAGTGCTAGAGAAGGCAGACTCTCCTACAATGAGCAGTTCTTC	CSAREGRLSYNEQFF
15	many	TRBV6-2/TRBV6-3	.	TRBJ2-5	TGTGCCAGCAGCAGGAAGACTCTTCACTGGGAGACCCAGTACTTC	CASSRKTLHWETQYF
14	few	TRBV15	.	TRBJ1-1	TGTGCCACCAGCAGAAGCGTCTCGAACACTGAAGCTTTCTTT	CATSRSVSNTEAFF
16	.	TRBV11-2	TRBD2	TRBJ2-1	TGTGCCAGCAGACCGAAATCGACTAGCGGGATAGGTGAGCAGTTCTTC	CASRPKSTSGIGEQFF
15	.	TRBV4-2	TRBD2	TRBJ2-5	TGTGCCAGCAGCCGGGGACTAGCGGGGGAAGAGACCCAGTACTTC	CASSRGLAGEETQYF
12	many	TRBV6-6	.	TRBJ2-2	TGTGCCAGCAGCAGGGATGTCGGGGAGCTGTTTTTT	CASSRDVGELFF
14	few	TRBV25-1	.	TRBJ2-3	TGTGCCAGCAGTGAACACGGGGGCACAGATACGCAGTATTTT	CASSEHGGTDTQYF
13	.	TRBV11-2	.	TRBJ2-4	TGTGCCAGCAGCAGAGTGTCCAAAAACATTCAGTACTTC	CASSRVSKNIQYF
14	many	TRBV7-9	TRBD1	TRBJ2-5	TGTGCCAGCAGCTTACAGGGGGTCCAAGAGACCCAGTACTTC	CASSLQGVQETQYF